These 29 T cell receptor beta chains came from one sample sequenced in a study of cytomegalovirus exposure and HLA in healthy donors. Libraries were prepared by immunoSEQ multiplex PCR; TCRdb keeps only in-frame clonotypes and omits some of them. Here the sample spans roughly 60,000 clones, 90% to 96% being singletons. The sequenced sample was PBMCs. The source of these receptors is a woman under 30 in good health and CMV-seronegative.

The rearrangement uses TRBV4-3 and TRBJ2-7; 8 bases are shared with TRBD2. The CDR3 extends over 18 amino acids. CDR1 and CDR2 from the germline V gene are LGHNA and YSLEER. V shed 2 bases and J 3 bases; nucleotides not matched to a gene: 15. The DNA of the CDR3 is TGCGCCAGCAGCCAAAAGACTAGCGCCAATCACCCCGGCTACGAGCAGTACTTC. This translates into CASSQKTSANHPGYEQYF.

The genes are TRBV6-5 and TRBJ2-7; 7 bases match TRBD1. This CDR3 spans 15 amino acids. The V segment lost 0 bases and the J segment 2 bases; nucleotides outside the gene matches: 4. Looked up from germline, CDR1 is MNHEY and CDR2 is SVGAGI. The CDR3 reads CASSYSGQAPYEQYF. Here the CDR3 DNA reads TGTGCCAGCAGTTACTCTGGACAGGCCCCCTACGAGCAGTACTTC.

The chain employs TRBV28 and TRBJ1-1; possibly TRBD1 for D (5 bases). V was clipped by 2 bases and J by 6 bases, with 13 bases between them. This CDR3 spans 14 amino acids. The germline V gene encodes CDR1 MDHEN and CDR2 SYDVKM. The CDR3: CASSLGGVRSEAFF. DNA of the CDR3: TGTGCCAGCAGTTTAGGGGGGGTAAGGTCTGAAGCTTTCTTT.

V usage is TRBV7-6 and J usage is TRBJ1-1, with 9 nucleotides matching TRBD1. Trimming at V came to 0 bases and at J to 1 base, leaving 6 bases not matched to a gene. Germline V lookup: CDR1 SGHVS, CDR2 FNYEAQ. The CDR3 covers 17 residues. CDR3 in DNA: TGTGCCAGCAGCTTAGCCCCATCGGACAGGGGGAACACTGAAGCTTTCTTT. Its protein product is CASSLAPSDRGNTEAFF.

V and J are TRBV19 and TRBJ2-1; tentative D call: TRBD2 (5 bases). V was trimmed by 9 bases and J by 9 bases, leaving 15 bases between them. The CDR3 runs to 12 residues. The germline V gene has CDR1 LNHDA and CDR2 SQIVND (reference sequence). CDR3 sequence reads: CASAVSEGEQFF. In DNA, the CDR3 is TGTGCCAGCGCGGTAAGCGAGGGTGAGCAGTTCTTC.

The chain carries TRBV19 and TRBJ2-7; D is ambiguous. Between the trimmed V and J ends, which lost 0 bases and 0 bases, there was a span of 3 bases. The CDR3 contains 13 residues. CDR1 and CDR2 from the germline V gene are LNHDA and SQIVND (reference sequence). CDR3 coding DNA: TGTGCCAGTAGTATAGACTACTCCTACGAGCAGTACTTC. This encodes CASSIDYSYEQYF.

This chain links TRBV2 with TRBJ2-7, with 9 bases fitting TRBD1. Germline V gene lookup returns CDR1 SNHLY and CDR2 FYNNEI. V lost 6 bases and J lost 4; bases outside the gene matches: 7. The CDR3 totals 14 residues. Written as DNA, the CDR3 is TGTGCCAGCAGCAGCCGGGACAGGGCGTACGAGCAGTACTTC. Translation: CASSSRDRAYEQYF.

This chain connects TRBV27 to TRBJ2-7, with 9 bases matching TRBD2. CDR1 is MNHEY and CDR2 is SMNVEV in the germline V gene (reference sequence). There are 13 residues in the CDR3. V gave up 8 bases and J gave up 6 bases; unmatched junction bases: 8. The CDR3 DNA is TGTGCCAGCTGGGCGGGAGGGTTGGGCGAGCAGTACTTC. As protein: CASWAGGLGEQYF.

The V call is TRBV4-2, the J call TRBJ2-2, with 8 positions matching TRBD2. Germline values: CDR1 LGHNA, CDR2 YNFKEQ. The CDR3 covers 14 residues. The ends lost 11 bases at V and 0 bases at J; junction bases unmatched: 5. Here the CDR3 reads CAARGGPNTGELFF. As DNA, the CDR3 is TGTGCCGCCCGCGGGGGGCCGAACACCGGGGAGCTGTTTTTT.

CDR3 protein: CASSLQETQYF. In DNA form, the CDR3 reads TGCGCCAGCAGCCTCCAAGAGACCCAGTACTTC. The chain couples TRBV5-1 to TRBJ2-5; D is uncertain. CDR3 length: 11 residues. Trimming removed 4 bases from V and 1 base from J, with 2 bases in between. Germline lookup yields CDR1 SGHRS and CDR2 YFSETQ.

Turning to this clone: An end of the junction does not agree with germline; a read error may underlie this. The chain carries TRBV7-3 and TRBJ2-1, with 7 bases fitting TRBD2. CDR1 and CDR2 from the germline V gene are SGHTA and FQGTGA. The CDR3 loop spans 15 amino acids. In nucleotides, the CDR3 is TGTGCCAGCAGCCTAACTAGCGCCGGCTACAATGAGCAGTTCTTC. Its translation: CASSLTSAGYNEQFF. Filled out from reference TRBV7-3 and TRBJ2-1, the complete variable domain reads GAGVSQTPSNKVTEKGKYVELRCDPISGHTALYWYRQSLGQGPEFLIYFQGTGAADDSGLPNDRFFAVRPEGSVSTLKIQRTERGDSAVYLCASSLTSAGYNEQFFGPGTRLTVL.

J is TRBJ2-5 and V is TRBV11-3, with 11 bases matching TRBD2. The J segment lost 1 base and the V segment lost 4 bases, leaving 2 bases of the junction unmatched. The germline gives CDR1 SGHNT, CDR2 YENEEA. This CDR3 contains 15 residues. CDR3 DNA: TGTGCCAGCAGCTCGGGACTAGCGGCCCAAGAGACCCAGTACTTC. It yields the protein CASSSGLAAQETQYF.

The chain couples TRBV20-1 to TRBJ2-7; a weak D match, TRBD2 (6 bases). Trimming left V 3 bases short and J 6 bases short, with 9 bases between. Germline V gene sequence: CDR1 DFQATT, CDR2 SNEGSKA (reference sequence). The CDR3 loop spans 11 amino acids. CDR3 in DNA: TGCAGTGCTAGGGAGGGCTTCGAGCAGTACTTC. Encoded protein: CSAREGFEQYF.

This clone is a singleton in its sample. The genes are TRBV4-3 and TRBJ2-7, with D possibly TRBD1 on 5 matching bases. The V gene lost 4 bases and the J gene lost 3 bases, with 13 bases spanning the gap. There are 14 residues in the CDR3. Germline CDR1 reads LGHNA; CDR2 reads YSLEER. This CDR3 reads CASSPTGQVYEQYF. The CDR3 nucleotides read TGCGCCAGCAGCCCTACCGGACAAGTCTACGAGCAGTACTTC.

The rearrangement joins TRBV6-1 to TRBJ2-7; a possible D gene is TRBD1 (6 bases). Germline CDR1 reads MNHNS; CDR2 reads SASEGT. Deletions cut 0 bases from V and 2 bases from J, with 17 bases between. The CDR3 is 17 residues long. The CDR3 DNA follows: TGTGCCAGCAGTGAAGCTAGGATGGCAGGGGAACCCTACGAGCAGTACTTC. Protein: CASSEARMAGEPYEQYF.

The rearrangement uses TRBV7-2 and TRBJ2-7; D perhaps matches TRBD2 (6 bases). This CDR3 spans 16 amino acids. Between the trimmed V and J ends, which lost 0 bases and 3 bases, there was a span of 15 bases. Germline V lookup: CDR1 SGHTA, CDR2 FQGNSA. The CDR3 protein is CASSLAVSSGDYEQYF. The CDR3 region has the DNA TGTGCCAGCAGCTTAGCGGTGAGTAGCGGAGACTACGAGCAGTACTTC.

CDR3 nucleotides: TGTGCCAGCAGTGACAGGGTAGTAGGGCAGCCCCAGCATTTT. Translated: CASSDRVVGQPQHF. The gene calls are TRBV2 and TRBJ1-5, with a possible D match to TRBD1 (5 bases). V was clipped by 3 bases and J by 7 bases, with 13 bases between them. Per the germline V gene, CDR1 is SNHLY and CDR2 is FYNNEI. The CDR3 contains 14 residues.

V usage is TRBV29-1 and J usage is TRBJ2-2; TRBD1 agrees at 7 bases. The length of the CDR3 is 12 residues. V shed 6 bases and J 6 bases; nucleotides not matched to a gene: 4. CDR1 is SQVTM, CDR2 ANQGSEA, per germline. The CDR3: CSVDRDSGELFF. The DNA of the CDR3 is TGCAGCGTCGACAGGGATTCCGGGGAGCTGTTTTTT.

V gene TRBV18 combines with J gene TRBJ2-7; D perhaps matches TRBD2 (6 bases). Per germline, CDR1 KGHSH and CDR2 LQKENI. The CDR3 totals 16 residues. The V end lost 4 bases, the J end lost 7 bases, and 23 bases lay between the germline ends. CDR3 residues: CASSQTTRLGPREQYF. CDR3 coding DNA: TGTGCCAGCTCACAGACTACGAGACTAGGCCCCAGGGAGCAGTACTTC.

The chain couples TRBV18 to TRBJ1-6, with D perhaps TRBD1 (5 bases). Germline V lookup: CDR1 KGHSH, CDR2 LQKENI. The CDR3 is 19 residues long. V lost 1 base and J 1 base, leaving 17 bases between the germline ends. CDR3 coding DNA: TGTGCCAGCTCACCACGCAGGGTGGTGCAATGGTCCTATAATTCACCCCTCCACTTT. It encodes CASSPRRVVQWSYNSPLHF.

The rearrangement joins TRBV18 to TRBJ2-7; 8 bases line up with TRBD2. Looked up from germline, CDR1 is KGHSH and CDR2 is LQKENI. The V and J ends lost 2 bases and 1 base, in that order; junction bases with no gene match: 4. The CDR3 totals 15 residues. This CDR3 is CASSPGTSDSYEQYF. CDR3 nucleotide sequence: TGTGCCAGCTCACCAGGGACTAGTGATTCCTACGAGCAGTACTTC.

As DNA, the CDR3 is TGTGCCAGCCAAGGGGCAGTTAATCAGCCCCAGCATTTT. Protein: CASQGAVNQPQHF. The V and J genes are TRBV27 and TRBJ1-5; the D gene is possibly TRBD1 (5 bases). Germline V gene lookup returns CDR1 MNHEY and CDR2 SMNVEV (reference sequence). The V end was cut by 8 bases, the J end by 4 bases, with 12 bases between. The CDR3 spans 13 residues.

The rearrangement links TRBV19 to TRBJ2-2; the match to TRBD1 covers 11 bases. Germline V gene data show CDR1 as LNHDA and CDR2 as SQIVND (reference sequence). There are 15 residues in the CDR3. With 3 bases clipped from V and 6 bases from J, the junction kept 3 bases outside the gene matches. The CDR3 DNA reads as TGTGCCAGTAGTATTAGGACAGGGGGCTCCGGGGAGCTGTTTTTT. Translating gives CASSIRTGGSGELFF.

J is TRBJ2-1 and V is TRBV11-2, with TRBD2 matching over 10 bases. This CDR3 contains 15 residues. From germline, CDR1 is SGHAT and CDR2 FQNNGV. J lost 4 bases, V lost 4 bases, and 4 bases had no gene match. CDR3: CASSSPAGGYNEQFF. For the CDR3, the DNA is TGTGCCAGCAGCTCCCCAGCGGGGGGGTACAATGAGCAGTTCTTC.

The chain uses TRBV18 and TRBJ1-4; D not certain. There are 15 residues in the CDR3. V lost 0 bases, J lost 8 bases, and 13 bases lay in between. CDR1 is KGHSH and CDR2 is LQKENI in the germline V gene. CDR3 protein: CASSPPGHAAEKLFF. Here the CDR3 DNA reads TGTGCCAGCTCACCACCTGGGCATGCCGCAGAAAAACTGTTTTTT.

This clone was seen only once. This chain uses TRBV5-1 with TRBJ1-1, with a weak D call TRBD1 (5 bases). V lost 0 bases and J 2 bases, leaving 8 bases between the germline ends. This CDR3 is 14 amino acids long. The germline gives CDR1 SGHRS, CDR2 YFSETQ. The CDR3, as DNA: TGCGCCAGCAGCTTGGCGACAGCTAACACTGAAGCTTTCTTT. Encoded protein: CASSLATANTEAFF.

The CDR3 region has the DNA TGTGCCAGCAGCGTAGATGGCGGGACAGTCACTGAAGCTTTCTTT. This sequence encodes CASSVDGGTVTEAFF. The chain carries TRBV9 and TRBJ1-1; 7 nucleotides line up with TRBD1. This CDR3 has 15 amino acids. The germline CDR1 and CDR2 sequences are SGDLS and YYNGEE. The trim removed 0 bases at V and 4 bases at J, leaving 6 bases unmatched. Full variable domain (outside the CDR3, taken from reference TRBV9 and TRBJ1-1): DSGVTQTPKHLITATGQRVTLRCSPRSGDLSVYWYQQSLDQGLQFLIQYYNGEERAKGNILERFSAQQFPDLHSELNLSSLELGDSALYFCASSVDGGTVTEAFFGQGTRLTVV.

This chain links TRBV5-4 with TRBJ1-2, with D perhaps TRBD1 (5 bases). CDR3 size: 14 residues. The V end was cut by 0 bases, the J end by 6 bases, with 12 bases between. Germline CDR1 and CDR2: SGHNT and YYREEE (reference sequence). CDR3 bases: TGTGCCAGCAGCTTGGTTGGCAGGGAGGATGGCTACACCTTC. It encodes CASSLVGREDGYTF.

V and J are TRBV27 and TRBJ2-1, with D possibly being TRBD2 (7 bases). This CDR3 is 16 amino acids long. The V end lost 2 bases, the J end lost 5 bases, and 16 bases lay between the germline ends. CDR1 is MNHEY and CDR2 is SMNVEV in the germline V gene (reference sequence). The CDR3 protein is CASSLTPPGGDNEQFF. CDR3 bases: TGTGCCAGCAGTTTAACCCCGCCGGGGGGCGACAATGAGCAGTTCTTC.